A selection of T cell receptor beta chains follows, all from one sample in a study of cytomegalovirus exposure and HLA in healthy donors. Measured with immunoSEQ multiplex PCR; TCRdb has only the in-frame clones, and not every one. This table holds some 140,000 clones, less than 90% found once. Sequencing was performed on PBMCs. The receptors were gathered from a young man in good health and CMV-seropositive. CDR3s include the opening cysteine and the closing phenylalanine or tryptophan. The D gene is left open where the match is weak. Expanded clones get a size class; other rows say once, few or many, or leave the size out.

-	TRBV6-1	TRBJ1-4	TRBD1	TGTGCCAGCAGACAGGGGAATGCTAATGAAAAACTGTTTTTT	CASRQGNANEKLFF
few	TRBV6-5	TRBJ1-6	TRBD1	TGTGCCTCAGGGACAGGAAGTTCACCCCTCCACTTT	CASGTGSSPLHF
-	TRBV6-5	TRBJ2-5	TRBD2	TGTGCCAGCAGGCGGCGGGGGAGCAAAGAGACCCAGTACTTC	CASRRRGSKETQYF
-	TRBV5-8	TRBJ1-2	-	TGTGCCAGCGAAAAAGAGGTTCGTCCCTATGGCTACACCTTC	CASEKEVRPYGYTF
-	TRBV4-1	TRBJ2-5	-	TGCGCCAGCAGCCAAGTGGAGGTAGAGACCCAGTACTTC	CASSQVEVETQYF
-	TRBV5-5	TRBJ2-7	-	TGTGCCAGCAGCTTGCTAACAGGGTCTTACGAGCAGTACTTC	CASSLLTGSYEQYF
-	TRBV5-6	TRBJ1-2	TRBD1	TGTGCCAGCAGCTTGCAGGGGGACTATGGCTACACCTTC	CASSLQGDYGYTF
-	TRBV7-9	TRBJ2-2	-	TGTGCCAGCAGCTTACCGGTGAACACCGGGGAGCTGTTTTTT	CASSLPVNTGELFF
-	TRBV2	TRBJ2-3	TRBD2	TGTGCCAGCAGTGAAGACGGGACTAGAACAGATACGCAGTATTTT	CASSEDGTRTDTQYF
-	TRBV9	TRBJ1-5	-	TGTGCCAGCAGCACCTCTTGGGGGCATGGACAGCCCCAGCATTTT	CASSTSWGHGQPQHF
-	TRBV5-6	TRBJ2-2	TRBD1	TGTGCCAGCAGCCCCAGGACAGGGGTCGACACCGGGGAGCTGTTTTTT	CASSPRTGVDTGELFF
-	TRBV13	TRBJ2-7	TRBD2	TGTGCCAGCAGCTTAGTTGTAGCGGGGTCCTACGAGCAGTACTTC	CASSLVVAGSYEQYF
once	TRBV18	TRBJ2-1	-	TGTGCCAGCTCACCCAACCGAGACAGATACAATGAGCAGTTCTTC	CASSPNRDRYNEQFF
-	TRBV18	TRBJ1-1	TRBD1	TGTGCCAGCTCATTTTTACCTTCTATGTCTTACGGACAGGCCGTTGAAGCTTTCTTT	CASSFLPSMSYGQAVEAFF
-	TRBV10-3	TRBJ1-2	-	TGTGCCATCAGTGAACCAAACAGGCCGACCAACTATGGCTACACCTTC	CAISEPNRPTNYGYTF
once	TRBV5-6	TRBJ1-2	-	TGTGCCAGCAGCTTGGAGGCACAGTATGGCTACACCTTC	CASSLEAQYGYTF
few	TRBV14	TRBJ2-7	-	TGTGCCAGCAGCCAACGTCTAGCCTACGAGCAGTACTTC	CASSQRLAYEQYF
-	TRBV27	TRBJ2-1	-	TGTGCCAGCAGTTTCGGGGAAAGGTATGAGCAGTTCTTC	CASSFGERYEQFF
-	TRBV6-5	TRBJ2-2	-	TGTGCCAGCAGTTATTTGACAGCTAACACCGGGGAGCTGTTTTTT	CASSYLTANTGELFF
-	TRBV10-3	TRBJ2-4	-	TGTGCCGCAGGAGGCGGCAAAAACATTCAGTACTTC	CAAGGGKNIQYF
once	TRBV5-1	TRBJ2-2	TRBD2	TGCGCCAGCGGAGCGGGGGGGGACGCCGGGGAGCTGTTTTTT	CASGAGGDAGELFF
-	TRBV7-2	TRBJ2-7	TRBD2	TGTGCCAGCAGCTTTAGCGGGGGTACCTACGAGCAGTACTTC	CASSFSGGTYEQYF
-	TRBV6-6	TRBJ2-7	-	TGTGCCAGCAGTTACCACAGCTACGAGCAGTACTTC	CASSYHSYEQYF